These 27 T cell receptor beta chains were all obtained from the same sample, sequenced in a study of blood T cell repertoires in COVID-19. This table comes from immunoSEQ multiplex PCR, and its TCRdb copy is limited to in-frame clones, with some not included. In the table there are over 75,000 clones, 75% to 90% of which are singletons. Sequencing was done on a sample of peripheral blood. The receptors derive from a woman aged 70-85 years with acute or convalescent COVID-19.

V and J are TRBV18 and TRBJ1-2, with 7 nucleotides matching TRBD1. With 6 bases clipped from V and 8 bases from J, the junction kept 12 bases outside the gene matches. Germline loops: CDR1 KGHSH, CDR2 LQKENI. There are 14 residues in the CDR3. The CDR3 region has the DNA TGTGCCAGCTCGCGACAGGGTCGGAGACAGGGCTACACCTTC. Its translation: CASSRQGRRQGYTF.

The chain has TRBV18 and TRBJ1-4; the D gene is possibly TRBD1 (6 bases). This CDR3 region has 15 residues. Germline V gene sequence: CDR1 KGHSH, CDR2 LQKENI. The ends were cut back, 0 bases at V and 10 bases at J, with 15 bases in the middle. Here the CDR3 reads CASSPPAGARGKLFF. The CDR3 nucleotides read TGTGCCAGCTCACCACCGGCGGGGGCGCGGGGAAAACTGTTTTTT. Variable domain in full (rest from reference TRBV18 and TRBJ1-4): NAGVMQNPRHLVRRRGQEARLRCSPMKGHSHVYWYRQLPEEGLKFMVYLQKENIIDESGMPKERFSAEFPKEGPSILRIQQVVRGDSAAYFCASSPPAGARGKLFFGSGTQLSVL.

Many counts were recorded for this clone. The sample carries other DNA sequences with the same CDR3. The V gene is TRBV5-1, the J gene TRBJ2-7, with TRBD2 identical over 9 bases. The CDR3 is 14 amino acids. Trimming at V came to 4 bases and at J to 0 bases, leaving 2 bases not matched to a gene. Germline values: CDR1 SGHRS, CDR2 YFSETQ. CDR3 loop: CASSGSGGSYEQYF. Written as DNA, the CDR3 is TGCGCCAGCAGCGGTAGCGGGGGCTCCTACGAGCAGTACTTC.

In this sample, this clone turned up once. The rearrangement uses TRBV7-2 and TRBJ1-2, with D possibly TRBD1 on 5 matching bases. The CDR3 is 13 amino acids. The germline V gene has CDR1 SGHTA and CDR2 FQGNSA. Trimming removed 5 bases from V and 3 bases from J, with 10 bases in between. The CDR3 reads CASSRRRDYGYTF. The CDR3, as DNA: TGTGCCAGCAGCCGCCGCAGGGACTATGGCTACACCTTC.

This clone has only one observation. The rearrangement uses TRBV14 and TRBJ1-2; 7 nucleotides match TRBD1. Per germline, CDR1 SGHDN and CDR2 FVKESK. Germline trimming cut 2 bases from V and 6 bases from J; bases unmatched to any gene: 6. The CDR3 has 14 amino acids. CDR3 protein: CASSQSIQGDGYTF. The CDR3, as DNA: TGTGCCAGCAGCCAAAGTATCCAGGGGGATGGCTACACCTTC.

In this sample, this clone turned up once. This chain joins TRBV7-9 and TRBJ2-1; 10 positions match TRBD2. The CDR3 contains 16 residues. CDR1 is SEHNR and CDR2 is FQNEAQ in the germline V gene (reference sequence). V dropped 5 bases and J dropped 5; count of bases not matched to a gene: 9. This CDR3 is CASSPRGSGRDNEQFF. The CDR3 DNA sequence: TGTGCCAGCAGCCCTAGAGGGAGCGGGAGGGACAATGAGCAGTTCTTC.

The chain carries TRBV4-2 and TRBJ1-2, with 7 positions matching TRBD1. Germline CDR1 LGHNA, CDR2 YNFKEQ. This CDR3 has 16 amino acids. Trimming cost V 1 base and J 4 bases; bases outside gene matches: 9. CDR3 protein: CASSQGPATGTYGYTF. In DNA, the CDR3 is TGTGCCAGCAGCCAAGGGCCCGCGACAGGGACCTATGGCTACACCTTC.

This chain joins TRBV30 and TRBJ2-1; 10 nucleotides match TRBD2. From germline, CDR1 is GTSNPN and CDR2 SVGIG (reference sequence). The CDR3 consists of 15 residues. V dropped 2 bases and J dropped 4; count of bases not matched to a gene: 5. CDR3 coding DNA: TGTGCCTGGAGTTTTTGGACTAGCGGATACAATGAGCAGTTCTTC. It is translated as CAWSFWTSGYNEQFF.

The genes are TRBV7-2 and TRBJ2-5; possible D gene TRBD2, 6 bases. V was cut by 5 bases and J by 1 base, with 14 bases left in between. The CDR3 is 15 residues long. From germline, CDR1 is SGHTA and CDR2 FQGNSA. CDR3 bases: TGTGCCAGCAGCGGCTGGAGGGCAGTCCAAGAGACCCAGTACTTC. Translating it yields CASSGWRAVQETQYF.

The CDR3: CASSPGDRGEEPQHF. The CDR3 bases are TGTGCCAGCAGCCCGGGCGACAGGGGCGAAGAGCCCCAGCATTTT. This chain joins TRBV7-9 and TRBJ1-5, with 8 bases aligning to TRBD1. The V gene's germline CDR1 is SEHNR and CDR2 FQNEAQ (reference sequence). With 5 bases clipped from V and 8 bases from J, the junction kept 11 bases outside the gene matches. The CDR3 extends over 15 amino acids.

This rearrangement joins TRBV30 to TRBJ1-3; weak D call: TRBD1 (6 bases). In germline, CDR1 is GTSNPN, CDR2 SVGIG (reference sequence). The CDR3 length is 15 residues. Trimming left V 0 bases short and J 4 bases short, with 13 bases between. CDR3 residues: CAWSVRGGLGNTIYF. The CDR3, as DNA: TGTGCCTGGAGTGTACGAGGGGGTTTGGGAAACACCATATATTTT.

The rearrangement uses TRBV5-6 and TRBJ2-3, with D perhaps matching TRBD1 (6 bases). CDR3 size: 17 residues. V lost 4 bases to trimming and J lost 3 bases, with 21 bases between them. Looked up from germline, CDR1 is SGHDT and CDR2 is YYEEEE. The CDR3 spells CASSRPIRGRGTDTQYF. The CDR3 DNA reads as TGTGCCAGCAGCCGACCGATTAGGGGGAGAGGGACAGATACGCAGTATTTT.

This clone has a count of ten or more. In nucleotides, the CDR3 is TGTGCCAGCAGCTTAGGTCCAAATAATTCACCCCTCCACTTT. It is translated as CASSLGPNNSPLHF. The chain uses TRBV7-8 and TRBJ1-6; no definite D call. CDR3 size: 14 residues. Trimming stripped 1 base from V and 5 bases from J, with 6 bases between. CDR1 is SGHVS, CDR2 FQNEAQ, per germline.

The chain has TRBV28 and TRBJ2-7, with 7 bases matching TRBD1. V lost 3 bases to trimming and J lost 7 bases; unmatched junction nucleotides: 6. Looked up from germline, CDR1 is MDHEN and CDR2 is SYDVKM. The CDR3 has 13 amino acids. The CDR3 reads CASSFGQAREQYF. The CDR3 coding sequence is TGTGCCAGCAGTTTCGGACAGGCCAGAGAGCAGTACTTC.

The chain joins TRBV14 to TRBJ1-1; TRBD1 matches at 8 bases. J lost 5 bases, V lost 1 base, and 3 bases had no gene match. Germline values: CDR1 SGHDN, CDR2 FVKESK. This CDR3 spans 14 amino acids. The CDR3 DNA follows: TGTGCCAGCAGCCAAGTCAGGGGGCGGACTGAAGCTTTCTTT. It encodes CASSQVRGRTEAFF.

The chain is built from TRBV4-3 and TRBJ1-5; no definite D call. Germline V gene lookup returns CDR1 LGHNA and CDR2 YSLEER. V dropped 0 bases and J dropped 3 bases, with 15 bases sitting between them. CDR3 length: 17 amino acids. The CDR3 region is CASSQDYPEMVNQPQHF. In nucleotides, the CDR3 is TGCGCCAGCAGCCAAGATTACCCGGAGATGGTCAATCAGCCCCAGCATTTT.

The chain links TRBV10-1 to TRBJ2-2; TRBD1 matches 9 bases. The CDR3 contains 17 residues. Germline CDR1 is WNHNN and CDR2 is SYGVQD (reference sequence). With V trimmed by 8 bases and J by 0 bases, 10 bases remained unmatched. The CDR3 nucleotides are TGCGCCAGCCACGACAGGGGGTTCAAACCGAACACCGGGGAGCTGTTTTTT. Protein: CASHDRGFKPNTGELFF.

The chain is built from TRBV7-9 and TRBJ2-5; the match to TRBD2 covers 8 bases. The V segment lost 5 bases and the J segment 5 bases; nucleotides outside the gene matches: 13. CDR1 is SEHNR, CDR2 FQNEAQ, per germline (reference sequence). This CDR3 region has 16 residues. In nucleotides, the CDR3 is TGTGCCAGCAGCCCAACCGGGGGGGTGCGGGAGGAGACCCAGTACTTC. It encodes CASSPTGGVREETQYF.

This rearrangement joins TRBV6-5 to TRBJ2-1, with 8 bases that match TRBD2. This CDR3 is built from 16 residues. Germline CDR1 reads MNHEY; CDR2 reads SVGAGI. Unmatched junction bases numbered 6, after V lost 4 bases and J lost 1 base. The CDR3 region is CASSSRRGESYNEQFF. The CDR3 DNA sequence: TGTGCCAGCAGTTCCCGGCGGGGGGAGTCCTACAATGAGCAGTTCTTC.

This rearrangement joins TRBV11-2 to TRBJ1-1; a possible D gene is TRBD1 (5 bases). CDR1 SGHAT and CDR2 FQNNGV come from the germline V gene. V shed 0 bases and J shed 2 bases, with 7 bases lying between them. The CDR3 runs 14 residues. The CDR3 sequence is CASSLDRVNTEAFF. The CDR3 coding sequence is TGTGCCAGCAGCTTAGACAGGGTAAACACTGAAGCTTTCTTT.

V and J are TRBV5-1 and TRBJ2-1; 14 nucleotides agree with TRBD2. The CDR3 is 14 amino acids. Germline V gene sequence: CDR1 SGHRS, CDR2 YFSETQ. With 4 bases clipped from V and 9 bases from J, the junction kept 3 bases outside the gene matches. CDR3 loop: CASSRTSGGREQFF. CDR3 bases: TGCGCCAGCAGCCGGACTAGCGGGGGGCGTGAGCAGTTCTTC.

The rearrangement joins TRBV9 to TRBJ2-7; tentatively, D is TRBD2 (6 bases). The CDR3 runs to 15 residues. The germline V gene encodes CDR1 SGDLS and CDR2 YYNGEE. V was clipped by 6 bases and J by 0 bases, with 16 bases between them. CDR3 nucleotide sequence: TGTGCCAGCACCGGACTACCACCCCGCTCCTACGAGCAGTACTTC. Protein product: CASTGLPPRSYEQYF.

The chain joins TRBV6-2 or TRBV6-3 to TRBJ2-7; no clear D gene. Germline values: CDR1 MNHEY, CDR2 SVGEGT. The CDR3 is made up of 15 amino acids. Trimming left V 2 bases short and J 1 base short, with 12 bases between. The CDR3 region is CASSYPPFRSYEQYF. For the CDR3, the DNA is TGTGCCAGCAGTTACCCCCCTTTCAGATCCTACGAGCAGTACTTC.

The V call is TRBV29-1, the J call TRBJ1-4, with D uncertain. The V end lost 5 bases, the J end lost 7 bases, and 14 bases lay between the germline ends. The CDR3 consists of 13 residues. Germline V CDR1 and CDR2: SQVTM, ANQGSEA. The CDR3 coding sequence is TGCAGCGTTTCGGGCCTCCGGGGTGAAAAACTGTTTTTT. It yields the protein CSVSGLRGEKLFF.

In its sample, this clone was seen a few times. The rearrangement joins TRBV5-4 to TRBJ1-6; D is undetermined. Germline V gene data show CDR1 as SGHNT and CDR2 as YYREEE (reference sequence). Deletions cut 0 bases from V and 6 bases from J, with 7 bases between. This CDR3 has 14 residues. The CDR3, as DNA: TGTGCCAGCAGCTTGGAACAGCCTAATTCACCCCTCCACTTT. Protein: CASSLEQPNSPLHF.

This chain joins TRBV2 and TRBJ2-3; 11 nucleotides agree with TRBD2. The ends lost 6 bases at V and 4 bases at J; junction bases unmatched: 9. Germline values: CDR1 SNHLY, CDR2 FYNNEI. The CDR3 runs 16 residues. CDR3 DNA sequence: TGTGCCAGCAGGTTACTAGCGGGAGCCATGTCAGATACGCAGTATTTT. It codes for CASRLLAGAMSDTQYF.

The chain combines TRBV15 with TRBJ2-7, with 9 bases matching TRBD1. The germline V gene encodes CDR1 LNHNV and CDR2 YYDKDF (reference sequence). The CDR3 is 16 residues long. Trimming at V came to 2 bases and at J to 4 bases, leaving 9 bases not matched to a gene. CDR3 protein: CATSRLPGQGEYEQYF. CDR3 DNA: TGTGCCACCAGCAGACTGCCGGGACAGGGAGAATACGAGCAGTACTTC.